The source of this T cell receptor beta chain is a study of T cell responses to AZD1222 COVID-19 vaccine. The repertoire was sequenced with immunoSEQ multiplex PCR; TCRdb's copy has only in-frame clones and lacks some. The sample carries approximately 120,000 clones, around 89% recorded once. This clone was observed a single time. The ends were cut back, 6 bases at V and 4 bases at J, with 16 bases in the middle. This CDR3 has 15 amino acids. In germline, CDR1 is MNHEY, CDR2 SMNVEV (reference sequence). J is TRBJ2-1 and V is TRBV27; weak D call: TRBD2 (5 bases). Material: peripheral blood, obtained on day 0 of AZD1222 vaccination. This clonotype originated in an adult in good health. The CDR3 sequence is CASSTLERYYNEQFF. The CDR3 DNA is TGTGCCAGCAGCACCCTTGAGCGGTATTACAATGAGCAGTTCTTC.